Each of the 8 T cell receptor beta chains below was sequenced from the same sample in a study of cytomegalovirus exposure and HLA in healthy donors (dated by TCRdb to about 2017). Library preparation was by the immunoSEQ multiplex PCR assay. For the multiplex PCR, a mixture combining 60 forward primers for TCR Vbeta segments and 13 reverse primers for TCR Jbeta segments was used. As stored in TCRdb, this immuneACCESS dataset retains in-frame rearrangements with V and J assigned. A fraction of the clones does not appear; measured against another copy, unresolved V genes explain less than half of the discrepancy, and the remainder lacks a known reason. In all, the sample holds about 95,000 clones, and roughly two thirds of those were seen once. The ten largest make up roughly 16% of the sample. Sequencing was performed on PBMCs. The source of these receptors is a woman in her 50s in good health and CMV-seropositive.

The chain employs TRBV5-1 and TRBJ1-2, with TRBD1 as a possible D gene (5 bases). The V end lost 0 bases, the J end lost 1 base, and 10 bases lay between the germline ends. The germline V gene encodes CDR1 SGHRS and CDR2 YFSETQ. This CDR3 has 15 amino acids. CDR3 DNA: TGCGCCAGCAGCTTGGATCCCGGGGGTAACTATGGCTACACCTTC. It codes for CASSLDPGGNYGYTF.

The V gene is TRBV5-1, the J gene TRBJ2-7, with TRBD1 as a possible D gene (5 bases). CDR3 length equals 13 residues. V was clipped by 4 bases and J by 5 bases, with 13 bases between them. Germline CDR1 and CDR2: SGHRS and YFSETQ. The CDR3 protein is CASSLLRRDEQYF. The CDR3 DNA reads TGCGCCAGCAGCCTATTACGCAGGGACGAGCAGTACTTC.

This clone showed up just once. This chain links TRBV4-1 with TRBJ1-2; possible D gene TRBD1, 6 bases. Germline lookup yields CDR1 MGHRA and CDR2 YSYEKL. The CDR3 has 14 amino acids. Trimming left V 0 bases short and J 7 bases short, with 12 bases between. CDR3 in amino acids: CASSQDRNRAGYTF. As DNA, the CDR3 is TGCGCCAGCAGCCAAGACCGGAACAGGGCTGGCTACACCTTC.

V gene TRBV29-1 combines with J gene TRBJ2-3, with 13 bases lining up with TRBD2. V lost 4 bases and J lost 0; bases outside the gene matches: 7. In germline, CDR1 is SQVTM, CDR2 ANQGSEA. The CDR3 runs 17 residues. CDR3 nucleotide sequence: TGCAGCGTTGGGGGGGGACTAGCGGGATCAAGCACAGATACGCAGTATTTT. Residues: CSVGGGLAGSSTDTQYF.

The rearrangement links TRBV15 to TRBJ2-2; 7 bases agree with TRBD2. J lost 0 bases, V lost 6 bases, and 10 bases had no gene match. CDR3 length: 17 amino acids. Germline V gene sequence: CDR1 LNHNV, CDR2 YYDKDF (reference sequence). The CDR3 reads CATSQGLAGANTGELFF. The CDR3 DNA sequence: TGTGCCACCAGTCAAGGACTGGCGGGAGCGAACACCGGGGAGCTGTTTTTT.

This chain joins TRBV25-1 and TRBJ1-1, with D possibly matching TRBD1 (6 bases). The ends were cut back, 5 bases at V and 4 bases at J, with 17 bases in the middle. In germline, CDR1 is MGHDK, CDR2 SYGVNS. The CDR3 spans 15 residues. The CDR3 is CASSIPRGSVTEAFF. Here the CDR3 DNA reads TGTGCCAGCAGTATCCCCAGGGGATCAGTCACTGAAGCTTTCTTT.

In the case of this clone: The junction shows a germline mismatch at one end, possibly a read error. The CDR3 DNA sequence: TGTGCCGGCAGCCAATCGCGGCAGGGGGCCACTGTAAGCACAGATACGCAGTATTTT. Its protein is CAGSQSRQGATVSTDTQYF. The chain recombines TRBV16 with TRBJ2-3; the match to TRBD1 covers 8 bases. This CDR3 contains 19 residues. CDR1 is KGHSY and CDR2 is FQNENV in the germline V gene.

This CDR3 reads CATQGRGPQHF. The DNA of the CDR3 is TGTGCCACCCAGGGGAGAGGGCCCCAGCATTTT. This rearrangement joins TRBV19 to TRBJ1-5; D is perhaps TRBD1 (6 bases). Trimming shortened V by 10 bases and J by 9 bases, and 13 bases separated the two germline ends. Germline CDR1 reads LNHDA; CDR2 reads SQIVND (reference sequence). The CDR3 is 11 amino acids.